The TCR beta chain described here comes from a study of OX40 agonist ivuxolimab in advanced cancers. Whole-study context: Patients with prior anti-PD-1, anti-PD-L1 or anti-CTLA-4 therapy were eligible; about 40% had some.

CDR3 length equals 16 residues. V dropped 7 bases and J dropped 5 bases, with 21 bases sitting between them. Looked up from germline, CDR1 is SGHAT and CDR2 is FQNNGV. As for this clone: Its antigen remains unidentified.

Clones were read by immunoSEQ multiplex PCR, and TCRdb kept only the in-frame ones, dropping some. The data contain about 64,000 clones, around 83% of them singletons. Overall study results and limits: The study found that CD8+ T cells averaged more expanded clones than CD4+. Normalized T-cell clonal expansion was also low in some nonresponders. The CD4+ and CD8+ T cells in the blood had expanded clonally by week 6 at 0.1 to 3.0 mg/kg.

The clonotype originates from an adult with an advanced solid tumor such as melanoma, head and neck, liver or kidney cancer. The gene calls are TRBV11-2 and TRBJ2-1; no clear D. Material: CD4+ or CD8+ T cells sorted from blood, obtained in a trial of the OX40 agonist ivuxolimab. The DNA for the CDR3 is TGTGCCAGCACCCTTAGGTCCAGCCTGGGCAACAATGAGCAGTTCTTC. This translates into CASTLRSSLGNNEQFF.